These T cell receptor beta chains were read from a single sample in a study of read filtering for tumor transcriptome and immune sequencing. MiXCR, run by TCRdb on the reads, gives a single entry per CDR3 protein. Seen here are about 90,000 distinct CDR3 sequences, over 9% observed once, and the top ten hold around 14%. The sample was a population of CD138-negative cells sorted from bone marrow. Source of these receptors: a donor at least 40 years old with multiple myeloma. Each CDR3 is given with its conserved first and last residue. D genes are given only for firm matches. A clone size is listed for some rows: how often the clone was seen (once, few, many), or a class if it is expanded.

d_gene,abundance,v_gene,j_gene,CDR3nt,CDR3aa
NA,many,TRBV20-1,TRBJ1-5,TGCAGTGGAAGTGGGGGGACCAATCAGCCCCAGCATTTT,CSGSGGTNQPQHF
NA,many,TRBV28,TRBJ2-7,TGTGCCACCACAAACCCAAGTTGGGGCGAGCAGTACTTC,CATTNPSWGEQYF
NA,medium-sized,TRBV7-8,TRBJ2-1,TGTGCCAGCAGCTCAACCGGGACGGGTGAGCAGTTCTTC,CASSSTGTGEQFF
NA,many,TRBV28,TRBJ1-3,TGTGCCAGCAGTCCTCCGACGGTAGTCTCTGGAAACACCATATATTTT,CASSPPTVVSGNTIYF
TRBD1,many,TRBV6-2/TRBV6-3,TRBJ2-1,TGTGCCAGCACCCGGGACAGGGCCTCAAATGAGCAGTTCTTC,CASTRDRASNEQFF
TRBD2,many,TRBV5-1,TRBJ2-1,TGCGCCAGCAGCTTGCGGGGTAGCGGGAGGACCAATGAGCAGTTCTTC,CASSLRGSGRTNEQFF
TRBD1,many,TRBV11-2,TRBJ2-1,TGTGCCAGCAGCGCCCGGACAGGGGTAGATGAGCAGTTCTTC,CASSARTGVDEQFF
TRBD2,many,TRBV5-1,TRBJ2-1,TGCGCCAGCAGTTCCGTCGTAGCGGGAGGATACAATGAGCAGTTCTTC,CASSSVVAGGYNEQFF
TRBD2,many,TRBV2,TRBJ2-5,TGTGCCAGCAATCGACTAGCGGAGTCAGCGGAGACCCAGTACTTC,CASNRLAESAETQYF
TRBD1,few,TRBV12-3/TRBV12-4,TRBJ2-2,TGTGCCAGCAGTTTTTCCGGACAGGGTCGTACCGGGGAGCTGTTTTTT,CASSFSGQGRTGELFF
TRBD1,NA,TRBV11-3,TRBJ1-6,TGTGCCAGCAGCCGACAGGGGACCAATAATTCACCCCCCCACTTT,CASSRQGTNNSPPHF
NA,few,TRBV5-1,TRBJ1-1,TGCGCCAGCAGCTTAGGAACGGCAGGAACTGAAGCTTTCTTT,CASSLGTAGTEAFF
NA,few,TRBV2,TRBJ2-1,TGTGCCAGCAAAATTTCTGGGGTAGGCATGAATGAGCGGTTCTTC,CASKISGVGMNERFF
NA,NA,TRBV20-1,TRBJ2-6,TGCAGTGCTAGTGGAAGGGCTGGGGCCAACGTCCTGACTTTC,CSASGRAGANVLTF
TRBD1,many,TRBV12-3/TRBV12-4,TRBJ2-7,TGTGCCAGCACAACGGGACAGGGGACCTACGAGCAGTACTTC,CASTTGQGTYEQYF
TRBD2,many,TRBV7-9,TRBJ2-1,TGTGCCAGCAGCTCTCTGGCGGGGGTTTACAATGAGCAGTTCTTC,CASSSLAGVYNEQFF
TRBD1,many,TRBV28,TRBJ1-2,TGTGCCAGCAGCCGAGTGACGACAGGGAACTATGGCTACACCTTC,CASSRVTTGNYGYTF
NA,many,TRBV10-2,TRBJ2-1,TGCGCCAGCAGTGAGGAGCGGTGGCAGTTCTTC,CASSEERWQFF
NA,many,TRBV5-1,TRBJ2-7,TGCGCCAGCAGCTTGGAGGGTCTAGTTGGTGGGCAGTACTTC,CASSLEGLVGGQYF
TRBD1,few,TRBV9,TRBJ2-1,TGTGCCAGCAGCGAGGATGGACAGGCCCTTAGTGAGCAGTTCTTC,CASSEDGQALSEQFF
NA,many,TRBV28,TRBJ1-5,TGTGCCAGCGGGAGGCAGCCCCAGCATTTT,CASGRQPQHF
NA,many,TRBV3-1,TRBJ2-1,TGTGCCAGCAGCCAAGATAACGGCCCCCACAATGAGCAGTTCTTC,CASSQDNGPHNEQFF
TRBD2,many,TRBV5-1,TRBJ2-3,TGCGCCAGCAGCTTTAGCGGGAGCACAGATACGCAGTATTTT,CASSFSGSTDTQYF
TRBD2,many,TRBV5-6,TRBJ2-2,TGTGCCAGCAGCCTAATGGGACTAGCGGGAGTCAACGGGGAGCTGTTTTTT,CASSLMGLAGVNGELFF
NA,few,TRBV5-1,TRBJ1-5,TGCGCCAGCAGCTTGGGGGAAAGCAATCAGCCCCAGCATTTT,CASSLGESNQPQHF
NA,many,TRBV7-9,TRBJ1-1,TGTGCCAGCGACAGGAACACTGAAGCTTTCTTT,CASDRNTEAFF
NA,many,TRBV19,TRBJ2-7,TGTGCCAGTAGTACCAGGGGGAGGGGTTTATCCTACGAGCAGTACTTC,CASSTRGRGLSYEQYF
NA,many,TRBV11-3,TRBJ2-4,TGTGCCAGCAGCACACGAAACATTCAGTACTTC,CASSTRNIQYF
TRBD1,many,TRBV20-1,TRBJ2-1,TGCAGTGCTCCGCGGACAGGGGTGGATGAGCAGTTCTTC,CSAPRTGVDEQFF
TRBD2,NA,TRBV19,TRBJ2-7,TGTGCCAGTAGTTTTGGGACTAGCGGCGAGCAGTACTTC,CASSFGTSGEQYF
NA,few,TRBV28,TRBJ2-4,TGTGCCAGCAGTTTACCGGAGGGTAATGGAAACATTCAGTACTTC,CASSLPEGNGNIQYF
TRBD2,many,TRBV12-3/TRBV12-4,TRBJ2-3,TGTGCCAGCGGGATAGCGGGGACCTCGGATACGCAGTATTTT,CASGIAGTSDTQYF
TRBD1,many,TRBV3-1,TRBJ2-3,TGTGCCAGCAGCCAAAGGGACAGGGTCATTGCTACGCAGTATTTT,CASSQRDRVIATQYF
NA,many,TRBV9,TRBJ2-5,TGTGCCAGCAGCGTGACACAGGGTGAGACCCAGTACTTC,CASSVTQGETQYF
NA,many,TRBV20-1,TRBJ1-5,TGCAGTGCTAGTACGGGAAGCGGCAATCAGCCCCAGCATTTT,CSASTGSGNQPQHF
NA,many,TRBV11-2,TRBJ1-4,TGTGCCAGCAGCTTAGGGGGACATCGGAATGAAAAACTGTTTTTT,CASSLGGHRNEKLFF
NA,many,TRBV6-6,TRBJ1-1,TGTGCCAGCAGTCGTAGACAGGCCATGAACACTGAAGCTTTCTTT,CASSRRQAMNTEAFF
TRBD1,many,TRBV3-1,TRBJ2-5,TGTGCCAGCAGACCTCCATGGGGGACAGAGGGGGAGACCCAGTACTTC,CASRPPWGTEGETQYF
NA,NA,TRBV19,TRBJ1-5,TGTGCCAGTAGACAGGGTGATCAGCCCCAGCATTTT,CASRQGDQPQHF
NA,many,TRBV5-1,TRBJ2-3,TGCGCCAGCAGCTTTTGGGGCAGAGATACGCAGTATTTT,CASSFWGRDTQYF
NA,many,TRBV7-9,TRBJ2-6,TGTGCCAGCAGCTTATCACGGGGTATCTTCTCTGGGGCCAACGTCCTGACTTTC,CASSLSRGIFSGANVLTF
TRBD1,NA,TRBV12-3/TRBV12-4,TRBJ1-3,TGTGCCAGCAGTTTAGTCCGGGACAGGGTAAACACCATATATTTT,CASSLVRDRVNTIYF
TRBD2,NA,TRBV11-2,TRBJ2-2,TGTGCCAGCAGCTCGGGGAGGATACTAGCGGGAGAAGGCACCGGGGAGCTGTTTTTT,CASSSGRILAGEGTGELFF
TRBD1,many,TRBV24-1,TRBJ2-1,TGTGCCACCAGTGCCCTGGGACAGGGTGAAAGGGATGAGCAGTTCTTC,CATSALGQGERDEQFF
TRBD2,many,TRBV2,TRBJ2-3,TGTGCCAGCCAAAAGAGAAGCGGGAGCGCAGATACGCAGTATTTT,CASQKRSGSADTQYF
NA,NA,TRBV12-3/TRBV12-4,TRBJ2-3,TGTGCCAGCAGGAAAGAACGGGATACGCAGTATTTT,CASRKERDTQYF
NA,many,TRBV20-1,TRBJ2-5,TGCAGTGCTAGAGATCCCCTTCGTAGCGCCCGAGGGGAGACCCAGTACTTC,CSARDPLRSARGETQYF
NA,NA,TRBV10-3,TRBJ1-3,TGTGCCATCAGAGGGGTTAGCTCTGGAAACACCATATATTTT,CAIRGVSSGNTIYF
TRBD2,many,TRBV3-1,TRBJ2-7,TGTGCCAGCAGCTCCTCGGGACTAGCGGGAGGCGAGCAGTACTTC,CASSSSGLAGGEQYF
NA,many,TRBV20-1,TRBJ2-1,TGCAGTGCTACCCAGGCGGCAAATGAGCAGTTCTTC,CSATQAANEQFF
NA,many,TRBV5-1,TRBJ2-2,TGCGCCAGCAGCTCCCCCTCCCAAGCCGGGGAGCTGTTTTTT,CASSSPSQAGELFF